This T cell receptor beta chain was captured in a study of cytomegalovirus exposure and HLA in healthy donors. This clone was observed a few times. The study ran its PCR with 60 Vbeta and 13 Jbeta primers. Profiled with immunoSEQ multiplex PCR; TCRdb holds only in-frame clones, not every one. The sample lists 85,000 to 100,000 clones, about four fifths occurring once. Germline trimming cut 7 bases from V and 3 bases from J; bases unmatched to any gene: 8. The length of the CDR3 is 15 residues. Germline lookup yields CDR1 SGHVS and CDR2 FNYEAQ. This chain joins TRBV7-6 and TRBJ1-1; 10 nucleotides align to TRBD1. The TCR originated in a woman in her thirties or forties in good health and CMV-seronegative. What was sequenced was PBMCs. In DNA form, the CDR3 reads TGTGCCAGCACGGGGGCCGGGACAGGGGACACTGAAGCTTTCTTT. Translating gives CASTGAGTGDTEAFF.